These 28 T cell receptor beta chains were all obtained from the same sample, sequenced in a study of tumor-infiltrating lymphocytes in primary liver carcinoma. TCR beta cDNA was prepared out of around 460 ng total RNA by means of a constant-region primer. For TCR beta, libraries were produced by three nested multiplex PCR rounds using slightly modified ARM-PCR. The first two PCR rounds, approximately 11 cycles each, used TRBV1-TRBV30 forward primers and a C-beta reverse primer. From the multiplex PCR reads, TCRdb called clonotypes with MiXCR, one entry per CDR3 protein. The profile shows 300,000 to 350,000 distinct CDR3 sequences, 50% to 75% of them singletons. Germline DNA was also extracted, with blood RNA taken from unsorted whole blood. Sequences were obtained from peripheral blood. These receptors originate from a young woman with primary liver carcinoma and hepatitis B virus infection.

In this sample, this clonotype turned up once. Relative to the germline gene, one junction end is altered; a read error may explain this. The chain combines TRBV7-9 with TRBJ2-7; D remains unclear. Germline CDR1 reads SEHNR; CDR2 reads FQNEAQ (reference sequence). The CDR3 spans 14 residues. The DNA for the CDR3 is TGTACCAGCAGCTTAGGCGGACCCCGAGGCGAGCAGTACTTC. It is translated as CTSSLGGPRGEQYF. Full variable domain (remainder filled in from reference TRBV7-9 and TRBJ2-7): DTGVSQNPRHKITKRGQNVTFRCDPISEHNRLYWYRQTLGQGPEFLTYFQNEAQLEKSRLLSDRFSAERPKGSFSTLEIQRTEQGDSAMYLCTSSLGGPRGEQYFGPGTRLTVT.

The sample holds many counts of this clonotype. This chain uses TRBV11-2 with TRBJ2-7; 10 bases align to TRBD2. The CDR3 extends over 17 amino acids. Germline-derived CDR1 and CDR2 are SGHAT and FQNNGV. V dropped 1 base and J dropped 3; count of bases not matched to a gene: 9. The CDR3 DNA is TGTGCCAGCAGCTTAGGAGTAGCGGGAGGACATTTCTACGAGCAGTACTTC. It encodes CASSLGVAGGHFYEQYF.

For this clonotype: Since a much larger clone is just one base distant, this may be a read error. The V gene is TRBV6-5, the J gene TRBJ2-7, with a weak D call TRBD1 (5 bases). Trimming left V 6 bases short and J 3 bases short, with 12 bases between. This CDR3 spans 13 amino acids. From germline, CDR1 is MNHEY and CDR2 SVGAGI. CDR3 in amino acids: CASSSQGLYEQYF. Written as DNA, the CDR3 is TGTGCCAGCAGCTCCCAGGGTCTCTACGAGCAGTACTTC.

J is TRBJ2-1 and V is TRBV12-3 or TRBV12-4; D gene ambiguous. V was pared by 1 base and J by 9 bases, with 4 bases between. CDR3 length: 11 residues. The CDR3 DNA reads TGTGCCAGCAGTTTAGGGACTGAGCAGTTCTTC. Translation: CASSLGTEQFF.

The chain combines TRBV6-5 with TRBJ1-2; D remains unclear. CDR3 length equals 12 residues. Trimming took off 4 bases at V and 8 bases at J, with 11 bases between the two ends. Germline-derived CDR1 and CDR2 are MNHEY and SVGAGI. In DNA form, the CDR3 reads TGTGCCAGCAGTTCCCTCTATTCCGGCTACACCTTC. It yields the protein CASSSLYSGYTF.

Concerning this clonotype itself: This may be a read error, as it is one base from a much larger clone. The chain is built from TRBV12-3 or TRBV12-4 and TRBJ1-6, with 8 nucleotides matching TRBD1. The V segment lost 6 bases and the J segment 8 bases; nucleotides outside the gene matches: 6. The CDR3 extends over 14 amino acids. The CDR3: CASRGQGEDSPLHF. Written as DNA, the CDR3 is TGTGCCAGCAGAGGACAGGGAGAAGATTCACCCCTCCACTTT.

The sample holds many counts of this clonotype. V usage is TRBV6-2 or TRBV6-3 and J usage is TRBJ2-3, with D possibly matching TRBD2 (5 bases). This CDR3 comprises 14 residues. The V and J ends lost 2 bases and 10 bases respectively, with 16 bases between them. Looked up from germline, CDR1 is MNHEY and CDR2 is SVGEGT. CDR3 residues: CASSYPAWEFSQYF. The CDR3 region has the DNA TGTGCCAGCAGTTACCCCGCATGGGAGTTTTCGCAGTATTTT.

Remarks on this clonotype: A read error is possible here, since a much larger clone lies one base away. The chain joins TRBV6-5 to TRBJ2-1; unclear D gene. Trimming left V 9 bases short and J 9 bases short, with 18 bases between. The CDR3 runs to 13 residues. CDR1 and CDR2 from the germline V gene are MNHEY and SVGAGI. CDR3 coding DNA: TGTGCCAGTCGACGCGGATTAGTGGGTGAGCAGTTCTTC. Protein sequence: CASRRGLVGEQFF.

This rearrangement joins TRBV28 to TRBJ2-1; 14 bases align to TRBD2. V gave up 4 bases and J gave up 5 bases; unmatched junction bases: 7. CDR1 MDHEN and CDR2 SYDVKM come from the germline V gene. The CDR3 is 17 amino acids. The CDR3 bases are TGTGCCAGCAGTTCCCCGAGGGGACTAGCGGGAGACAATGAGCAGTTCTTC. This sequence encodes CASSSPRGLAGDNEQFF.

The CDR3 coding sequence is TGCAGCGGTTATAGCGGGACGGTCTACAATGAGCAGTTCTTC. This codes for CSGYSGTVYNEQFF. The V gene is TRBV29-1, the J gene TRBJ2-1; 8 positions match TRBD2. CDR1 SQVTM and CDR2 ANQGSEA come from the germline V gene. The CDR3 is 14 amino acids. V trimming: 7 bases; J trimming: 3 bases; junction bases outside the gene matches: 8.

The chain carries TRBV5-4 and TRBJ2-1; no clear D. Trimming pared 3 bases from V and 10 bases from J, leaving 14 bases between. The CDR3 extends over 13 amino acids. The germline gives CDR1 SGHNT, CDR2 YYREEE (reference sequence). CDR3 in DNA: TGTGCCAGCAGCTCCGGCCGGGCCGGCGAGCAGTTCTTC. Its translation: CASSSGRAGEQFF.

Comment on this clonotype: One end of the junction does not line up with germline, which may come from a read error. The chain carries TRBV5-5 and TRBJ1-1, with 9 bases identical to TRBD1. The CDR3 consists of 16 residues. The germline gives CDR1 SGHKS, CDR2 YYEKEE (reference sequence). CDR3 nucleotide sequence: TGTGCCAGCTGCTTGGGGTCGGGGACAGGGAGAGCTGAAGCTTTCTTT. Residues: CASCLGSGTGRAEAFF.

Worth noting for this clonotype: Relative to the germline gene, one junction end is altered; a read error may explain this. V gene TRBV5-1 combines with J gene TRBJ2-1, with D possibly called TRBD1 or TRBD2 (5 bases each). Germline lookup yields CDR1 SGHRS and CDR2 YFSETQ. The CDR3 loop spans 15 amino acids. The DNA for the CDR3 is TGCGCCAACAGCCCGGGACGGGGCTACGACAATGAGCAGTTCTTC. Protein product: CANSPGRGYDNEQFF.

With respect to this clonotype: This could be a read error, since a much larger clone is one nucleotide away. The rearrangement joins TRBV29-1 to TRBJ2-3; 13 bases align to TRBD2. CDR3 length: 15 residues. Germline V CDR1 and CDR2: SQVTM, ANQGSEA. The CDR3 DNA is TGCAACGTGGCGAGACTAGCGGGAGGCGGGAATACGCAGTATTTT. Its translation: CNVARLAGGGNTQYF.

This rearrangement joins TRBV11-2 to TRBJ1-5; D perhaps matches TRBD1 (6 bases). Deletions cut 3 bases from V and 3 bases from J, with 12 bases between. In germline, CDR1 is SGHAT, CDR2 FQNNGV. The CDR3 spans 15 residues. CDR3 in DNA: TGTGCCAGCAGCTTGGGGGCAGGGGACAATCAGCCCCAGCATTTT. Translated: CASSLGAGDNQPQHF.

V is TRBV5-4 and J is TRBJ2-1, with 7 positions matching TRBD2. Per the germline V gene, CDR1 is SGHNT and CDR2 is YYREEE (reference sequence). The CDR3 is made up of 16 amino acids. V shed 7 bases, J shed 0 bases, and the junction held 10 bases outside the gene matches. The CDR3 bases are TGTGCCAGCGGCTCCACTAGCGCAAGCTCCTACAATGAGCAGTTCTTC. Amino acid sequence: CASGSTSASSYNEQFF.

This clonotype came up a few times. The chain uses TRBV28 and TRBJ1-3; D gene ambiguous. V shed 6 bases and J shed 2 bases, with 2 bases lying between them. CDR3 size: 11 residues. Germline CDR1 reads MDHEN; CDR2 reads SYDVKM. The CDR3 loop is CASRTGNTIYF. In nucleotides, the CDR3 is TGTGCCAGCAGAACTGGAAACACCATATATTTT.

On this clonotype: The germline gene is not matched at one end of the junction; a read error may be the cause. The chain carries TRBV11-2 and TRBJ2-7; D could derive from TRBD1 or TRBD2 (5 bases each). Per germline, CDR1 SGHAT and CDR2 FQNNGV. CDR3 length: 13 residues. The DNA for the CDR3 is TGTGCCTGCAGCTTAGGCAGGGACGGCGAGCAGTATTTC. This sequence encodes CACSLGRDGEQYF.

This clonotype was found a few times. The genes are TRBV5-6 and TRBJ2-1; D not resolved. The CDR3 runs to 16 residues. The V gene lost 1 base and the J gene lost 0 bases, with 11 bases spanning the gap. Germline V lookup: CDR1 SGHDT, CDR2 YYEEEE. This CDR3 is CASSLLARLSYNEQFF. CDR3 nucleotide sequence: TGTGCCAGCAGCTTGCTGGCGAGGCTCTCCTACAATGAGCAGTTCTTC.

In regard to this clonotype: A junction end diverges from the germline sequence, so it may reflect a read error. The chain carries TRBV6-2 or TRBV6-3 and TRBJ2-1, with TRBD2 as a possible D gene (6 bases). The CDR3 extends over 14 amino acids. Per germline, CDR1 MNHEY and CDR2 SVGEGT. CDR3 nucleotide sequence: TGTGCCAGCAGCTTGGGGGGAGTAGTCGATGATCAGTTCTTC. Protein sequence: CASSLGGVVDDQFF.

This clonotype appeared a few times. V and J are TRBV10-3 and TRBJ1-1; D gene ambiguous. Trimming stripped 7 bases from V and 0 bases from J, with 9 bases between. Germline V CDR1 and CDR2: ENHRY, SYGVKD. The CDR3 consists of 13 residues. CDR3 DNA: TGTGCCATCAAGGGCAGCTTGAACACTGAAGCTTTCTTT. The encoded protein is CAIKGSLNTEAFF.

The rearrangement joins TRBV7-9 to TRBJ2-7; 8 nucleotides match TRBD1. The CDR3 is 14 residues long. Trimming at V came to 6 bases and at J to 5 bases, leaving 9 bases not matched to a gene. The V gene's germline CDR1 is SEHNR and CDR2 FQNEAQ (reference sequence). CDR3 bases: TGTGCCAGCAGTCCCGGGACAGGCCCCCACGAGCAGTACTTC. Protein sequence: CASSPGTGPHEQYF.

A note on this clonotype: A much larger clone sits a single nucleotide away, making a read error possible. The CDR3 region is CASGLAGSEQFF. The CDR3 nucleotides are TGTGCCAGCGGTCTAGCGGGAAGTGAGCAGTTCTTC. V is TRBV12-3 or TRBV12-4 and J is TRBJ2-1; 9 nucleotides match TRBD2. After removal of 8 bases from V and 9 bases from J, the junction contained 5 bases not matched to a gene. This CDR3 contains 12 residues.

About this clonotype itself: Relative to the germline gene, one junction end is altered; a read error may explain this. The chain employs TRBV12-3 or TRBV12-4 and TRBJ2-1; TRBD1 is a possible D gene (5 bases). This CDR3 is 14 amino acids long. The CDR3 loop reads CVSSPDSRYNEQFF. The DNA for the CDR3 is TGTGTCAGCAGTCCCGACAGTAGATACAATGAGCAGTTCTTC.

A few counts support this clonotype. The chain combines TRBV6-1 with TRBJ2-2; TRBD1 aligns across 7 bases. After removal of 11 bases from V and 4 bases from J, the junction contained 4 bases not matched to a gene. This CDR3 is 12 amino acids long. Germline CDR1 is MNHNS and CDR2 is SASEGT. The CDR3 bases are TGTGCCTCCCACAGGGGCACCGGGGAGCTGTTTTTT. Encoded protein: CASHRGTGELFF.

This chain joins TRBV28 and TRBJ1-1; D remains ambiguous. Germline CDR1 MDHEN, CDR2 SYDVKM. The CDR3 spans 12 residues. The germline V and J ends were trimmed by 5 bases and 10 bases, with 14 bases remaining between them. CDR3 nucleotide sequence: TGTGCCAGCAGTCCACCCAACATTGGAGCTTTCTTT. Its translation is CASSPPNIGAFF.

This rearrangement joins TRBV4-1 to TRBJ2-1, with 8 nucleotides matching TRBD2. The CDR3 has 17 residues. The V and J ends lost 2 bases and 4 bases, in that order; junction bases with no gene match: 10. Germline CDR1 reads MGHRA; CDR2 reads YSYEKL. The CDR3 here is CASSQTPLAGGYNEQFF. CDR3 DNA sequence: TGCGCCAGCAGCCAAACCCCGCTAGCGGGTGGGTACAATGAGCAGTTCTTC.

Turning to this clonotype: Compared with germline, one end of the junction differs, possibly owing to a read error. The rearrangement joins TRBV7-9 to TRBJ2-7; D is unclear. The CDR3 loop spans 11 amino acids. Germline V gives CDR1 SEHNR, CDR2 FQNEAQ (reference sequence). The CDR3 region has the DNA TGTGCCAGCGGCTTCAAAGGCGAGCAGTACTTC. Encoded protein: CASGFKGEQYF.